These 12 T cell receptor beta chains were sequenced from one sample in a study of cytomegalovirus exposure and HLA in healthy donors. 60 Vbeta and 13 Jbeta primers were used in PCR. Assay: immunoSEQ multiplex PCR; the TCRdb copy retains only in-frame clones and omits some. The repertoire holds some 90,000 clones, around 73% seen once, with 3.3% in the top ten. The sample taken for sequencing was PBMCs. These receptors came from a woman between 40 and 50 years old in good health and CMV-seronegative.

The chain combines TRBV5-1 with TRBJ2-3; D is possibly TRBD2 (6 bases). CDR1 SGHRS and CDR2 YFSETQ come from the germline V gene. Trimming took 0 bases from V and 2 from J, leaving 22 bases between them. The CDR3 is made up of 19 amino acids. CDR3 coding DNA: TGCGCCAGCAGCTTGGAAGGGAGGCCCCCTTTCTTATTCACAGATACGCAGTATTTT. Protein sequence: CASSLEGRPPFLFTDTQYF.

V and J are TRBV5-8 and TRBJ2-3; TRBD2 matches 9 bases. The V gene's germline CDR1 is SGHTS and CDR2 YDEGEE. The CDR3 is made up of 16 amino acids. J lost 4 bases, V lost 4 bases, and 10 bases had no gene match. CDR3 loop: CASSTGVSGSSDTQYF. CDR3 DNA: TGTGCCAGCAGCACCGGGGTTAGCGGGAGCTCAGATACGCAGTATTTT. The whole variable domain, remainder taken from reference TRBV5-8 and TRBJ2-3, is EAGVTQSPTHLIKTRGQQATLRCSPISGHTSVYWYQQALGLGLQFLLWYDEGEERNRGNFPPRFSGRQFPNYSSELNVNALELEDSALYLCASSTGVSGSSDTQYFGPGTRLTVL.

The chain couples TRBV7-9 to TRBJ2-1; a weak D match, TRBD2 (5 bases). V lost 2 bases and J 9 bases, leaving 8 bases between the germline ends. The CDR3 is 12 amino acids. Looked up from germline, CDR1 is SEHNR and CDR2 is FQNEAQ (reference sequence). The CDR3 is CASSLSGSEQFF. In DNA, the CDR3 is TGTGCCAGCAGCTTAAGCGGAAGTGAGCAGTTCTTC.

The CDR3 reads CASRPKSGTLVPQYF. The CDR3 nucleotides are TGTGCCAGCAGGCCGAAAAGTGGGACTCTAGTACCCCAGTACTTC. The chain joins TRBV2 to TRBJ2-5; D perhaps matches TRBD2 (6 bases). Germline-derived CDR1 and CDR2 are SNHLY and FYNNEI. The CDR3 sequence is 15 residues long. V was shortened by 6 bases and J by 9 bases, with 23 bases between the two germline ends. Supplemented by reference TRBV2 and TRBJ2-5, the full variable domain reads EPEVTQTPSHQVTQMGQEVILRCVPISNHLYFYWYRQILGQKVEFLVSFYNNEISEKSEIFDDQFSVERPDGSNFTLKIRSTKLEDSAMYFCASRPKSGTLVPQYFGPGTRLLVL.

The sample holds one count of this clone. The genes are TRBV28 and TRBJ2-5; 8 bases are a match to TRBD2. CDR3 length: 14 residues. V dropped 1 base and J dropped 4; count of bases not matched to a gene: 2. Looked up from germline, CDR1 is MDHEN and CDR2 is SYDVKM. The CDR3 coding sequence is TGTGCCAGCAGTTTATTAGCGGGGTCAGAGACCCAGTACTTC. This codes for CASSLLAGSETQYF.

The chain uses TRBV11-3 and TRBJ2-2; D is unclear. The germline gives CDR1 SGHNT, CDR2 YENEEA. V lost 4 bases to trimming and J lost 1 base, with 4 bases between them. There are 13 residues in the CDR3. In nucleotides, the CDR3 is TGTGCCAGCAGCTCCCAGAACACCGGGGAGCTGTTTTTT. It is translated as CASSSQNTGELFF.

The rearrangement links TRBV13 to TRBJ1-1, with D tentatively TRBD1 (6 bases). Deletions cut 3 bases from V and 1 base from J, with 15 bases between. The germline V gene encodes CDR1 PRHDT and CDR2 FYEKMQ (reference sequence). The CDR3 has 16 residues. The CDR3 DNA sequence: TGTGCCAGCAGCTTGCAGGGGATGGGCCCGAACACTGAAGCTTTCTTT. Its translation is CASSLQGMGPNTEAFF.

V is TRBV6-1 and J is TRBJ2-3, with D maybe TRBD1 (6 bases). Trimming cost V 6 bases and J 2 bases, with 15 bases left between them. The CDR3 sequence is 15 residues long. CDR1 is MNHNS, CDR2 SASEGT, per germline. CDR3 sequence reads: CASRATGAFTDTQYF. CDR3 coding DNA: TGTGCCAGCAGGGCGACAGGCGCTTTCACAGATACGCAGTATTTT.

A single count supports this clone. The chain links TRBV6-5 to TRBJ2-2; D may be TRBD1 (6 bases). This CDR3 comprises 15 residues. V was cut by 5 bases and J by 3 bases, with 13 bases left in between. Germline V lookup: CDR1 MNHEY, CDR2 SVGAGI. The CDR3: CASSLQGWYTGELFF. Written as DNA, the CDR3 is TGTGCCAGCAGTCTCCAGGGGTGGTACACCGGGGAGCTGTTTTTT.

The chain is built from TRBV28 and TRBJ1-2, with 12 nucleotides matching TRBD1. The V gene's germline CDR1 is MDHEN and CDR2 SYDVKM. Trimming took 6 bases from V and 7 from J; bases not matched to a gene: 6. This CDR3 contains 14 residues. CDR3: CASSSGTGGLGYTF. Here the CDR3 DNA reads TGTGCCAGCAGCTCCGGGACAGGGGGCCTTGGCTACACCTTC.

The V gene is TRBV19, the J gene TRBJ1-5, with 7 bases lining up with TRBD1. The J segment lost 4 bases and the V segment lost 6 bases, leaving 6 bases of the junction unmatched. CDR3 length: 14 residues. Germline V CDR1 and CDR2: LNHDA, SQIVND (reference sequence). CDR3 coding DNA: TGTGCCAGTAGCCTAGTACAGGGGAATCAGCCCCAGCATTTT. Its translation is CASSLVQGNQPQHF.

CDR3 amino acids: CASSVATSNTGELFF. CDR3 coding DNA: TGTGCCAGCAGCGTAGCAACTAGCAACACCGGGGAGCTGTTTTTT. The rearrangement uses TRBV9 and TRBJ2-2; D might be TRBD2 (6 bases). Trimming cost V 0 bases and J 2 bases, with 8 bases left between them. This CDR3 has 15 amino acids. The V gene's germline CDR1 is SGDLS and CDR2 YYNGEE.